Listed here is a single TCR beta chain. This entry comes from a study of shared clonotypes between healthy human individuals. Assay used: immunoSEQ multiplex PCR; TCRdb lists only in-frame clones, some missing. Counted here are 2 million to 2.5 million clones, about 95% occurring once; the ten biggest clones make up more than 0.95%. CD45RO-negative, CCR7-selected cells formed the naive CD8 fraction, which excluded terminally differentiated effector memory CD45RA+ cells. Each donor was a Caucasian adult residing in Nashville, Tennessee. Per the germline V gene, CDR1 is SGHAT and CDR2 is FQNNGV. The CDR3 extends over 18 amino acids. V was pared by 1 base and J by 0 bases, with 10 bases of the junction left unmatched.

This rearrangement joins TRBV11-2 to TRBJ2-3; 7 positions agree with TRBD1. This TCR came from a man younger than 35 in good health. Source material: naive CD8+ T cells sorted from blood. The chain's CDR3 is CASSLAGRGSPSTDTQYF. The CDR3 DNA follows: TGTGCCAGCAGCTTAGCGGGCAGGGGGTCTCCTAGCACAGATACGCAGTATTTT.